These T cell receptor beta chains were read from a single sample in a study of T cells after yellow fever vaccination. TCRdb passed the 5' RACE reads through MiXCR, listing each CDR3 protein once. The sample holds about 32,000 distinct CDR3 sequences, approximately 6.6% seen once. Specimen: PBMCs, either bulk or a sorted T-cell subset (CD4+, CD8+, memory, or dextramer-sorted; not recorded which), collected on the day of the first yellow fever vaccination. These receptors were collected from a man younger than 35 who received the YFV17D yellow fever vaccine. The CDR3 runs from the conserved cysteine through the conserved F or W. The order of the fields is V gene, J gene, CDR3 protein.

v_call: TRBV7-2; j_call: TRBJ2-5; cdr3_aa: CASSLELTQYF
v_call: TRBV2; j_call: TRBJ2-5; cdr3_aa: CAVAFTGTAETQYF
v_call: TRBV4-1; j_call: TRBJ2-7; cdr3_aa: CASSQDDSYEQYF
v_call: TRBV7-9; j_call: TRBJ2-5; cdr3_aa: CASSLYQETQYF
v_call: TRBV10-1; j_call: TRBJ2-7; cdr3_aa: CASSVTIPIQHEQYF
v_call: TRBV29-1; j_call: TRBJ1-1; cdr3_aa: CSGQGRLLEAFF
v_call: TRBV20-1; j_call: TRBJ2-4; cdr3_aa: CSARASSGDWNIQYF
v_call: TRBV5-1; j_call: TRBJ1-4; cdr3_aa: CASSAQGASGEKLFF
v_call: TRBV3-1; j_call: TRBJ2-1; cdr3_aa: CASSLGGVLYNEQFF
v_call: TRBV7-6; j_call: TRBJ1-6; cdr3_aa: CASSPTIRDRGPGNSPLHF
v_call: TRBV5-1; j_call: TRBJ2-7; cdr3_aa: CASSRQGPLSEQYF
v_call: TRBV10-1; j_call: TRBJ2-3; cdr3_aa: CASSDYRTGGPDTQYF
v_call: TRBV5-5; j_call: TRBJ2-4; cdr3_aa: CASSLTVRVDKNIQYF
v_call: TRBV4-1; j_call: TRBJ2-7; cdr3_aa: CASSHTTDSYEQYF
v_call: TRBV5-4; j_call: TRBJ2-1; cdr3_aa: CASSLGRANEQFF
v_call: TRBV19; j_call: TRBJ1-5; cdr3_aa: CASSISGAKQPQHF
v_call: TRBV18; j_call: TRBJ1-3; cdr3_aa: CASSPFLSRDSHQAGNTIYF
v_call: TRBV28; j_call: TRBJ1-2; cdr3_aa: CATSARPVYGYTF
v_call: TRBV12-3/TRBV12-4; j_call: TRBJ2-3; cdr3_aa: CASSPREGTDTQYF
v_call: TRBV28; j_call: TRBJ1-1; cdr3_aa: CASSLPTVLGNTEAFF
v_call: TRBV4-2; j_call: TRBJ2-3; cdr3_aa: CASSQDTDTQYF
v_call: TRBV7-9; j_call: TRBJ2-1; cdr3_aa: CASSFDTSSYNEQFF
v_call: TRBV12-3/TRBV12-4; j_call: TRBJ2-2; cdr3_aa: CASSLWTSGGPGELFF
v_call: TRBV6-2/TRBV6-3; j_call: TRBJ1-3; cdr3_aa: CASSPFGQGSGNTIYF
v_call: TRBV7-2; j_call: TRBJ1-1; cdr3_aa: CASSWTPGQGTEAFF
v_call: TRBV5-4; j_call: TRBJ1-2; cdr3_aa: CASSLQVTDGYTF
v_call: TRBV28; j_call: TRBJ2-5; cdr3_aa: CASSRGMRQGLQETQYF
v_call: TRBV29-1; j_call: TRBJ1-4; cdr3_aa: CSGILLGKLFF
v_call: TRBV3-1; j_call: TRBJ1-2; cdr3_aa: CASSQVSTKHDGYTF
v_call: TRBV7-2; j_call: TRBJ2-3; cdr3_aa: CASSLDRSSTDTQYF
v_call: TRBV7-8; j_call: TRBJ1-2; cdr3_aa: CASSLTGSDYGYTF
v_call: TRBV18; j_call: TRBJ1-1; cdr3_aa: CASSPRGVTNTEAFF
v_call: TRBV5-1; j_call: TRBJ2-1; cdr3_aa: CASSLGAGAYNEQFF
v_call: TRBV5-1; j_call: TRBJ2-2; cdr3_aa: CASSPDRGITGELFF
v_call: TRBV28; j_call: TRBJ1-2; cdr3_aa: CASSFEQGDVYGYTF
v_call: TRBV7-3; j_call: TRBJ1-1; cdr3_aa: CASSLGRTTEAFF
v_call: TRBV29-1; j_call: TRBJ2-7; cdr3_aa: CSVLLAGRYEQYF
v_call: TRBV5-1; j_call: TRBJ1-6; cdr3_aa: CASSLRNAYNSPLHF
v_call: TRBV15; j_call: TRBJ1-5; cdr3_aa: CATSAQGRQPQHF
v_call: TRBV7-8; j_call: TRBJ1-1; cdr3_aa: CASSFGTEGHTEAFF
v_call: TRBV4-3; j_call: TRBJ2-2; cdr3_aa: CARARGGSGELFF
v_call: TRBV5-1; j_call: TRBJ2-7; cdr3_aa: CASSWDNTYEQYF
v_call: TRBV5-1; j_call: TRBJ2-7; cdr3_aa: CASSLAASGYEQYF
v_call: TRBV7-7; j_call: TRBJ1-1; cdr3_aa: CASSVGRETEAFF
v_call: TRBV4-3; j_call: TRBJ1-6; cdr3_aa: CASSYGQGTNSPLHF
v_call: TRBV5-1; j_call: TRBJ2-7; cdr3_aa: CASSLNDRMGEQYF
v_call: TRBV29-1; j_call: TRBJ1-1; cdr3_aa: CSPQGIQGARTEAFF
v_call: TRBV20-1; j_call: TRBJ1-5; cdr3_aa: CSARKGEKPQHF
v_call: TRBV5-4; j_call: TRBJ2-7; cdr3_aa: CASSLEAGAREQYF
v_call: TRBV4-2; j_call: TRBJ2-1; cdr3_aa: CASQDRGGVYNEQFF
v_call: TRBV7-2; j_call: TRBJ1-1; cdr3_aa: CASSPTGSNTEAFF
v_call: TRBV7-9; j_call: TRBJ1-2; cdr3_aa: CASSSDRGLGYTF
v_call: TRBV3-1; j_call: TRBJ2-7; cdr3_aa: CASSQPSTGTNEQYF
v_call: TRBV11-2; j_call: TRBJ2-7; cdr3_aa: CASSRWTYEQYF
v_call: TRBV24-1; j_call: TRBJ1-5; cdr3_aa: CATSGQGQNQPQHF
v_call: TRBV12-3/TRBV12-4; j_call: TRBJ1-5; cdr3_aa: CASSLAAEGLQPQHF
v_call: TRBV19; j_call: TRBJ2-5; cdr3_aa: CASSIGGLKETQYF
v_call: TRBV24-1; j_call: TRBJ2-3; cdr3_aa: CATSSSDTQYF
v_call: TRBV11-2; j_call: TRBJ2-2; cdr3_aa: CATWTGNIGELFF